This TCR beta chain was documented in a study of T cells in tuberculosis. Profiled with immunoSEQ multiplex PCR; TCRdb holds only in-frame clones, not every one. The repertoire holds approximately 58,000 clones, with roughly 87% as singletons. Thawed, overnight-rested PBMC were stained with GMM-loaded CD1B tetramer, viability dye and anti-CD3, then sorted. The lipid loaded on the CD1B tetramers was C32 glucose monomycolate from Rhodococcus equi. V dropped 6 bases and J dropped 0 bases, with 11 bases sitting between them. Germline CDR1 and CDR2: KGHSH and LQKENI. The CDR3 is made up of 15 amino acids. Regarding the study as a whole: The stringent gate may have excluded weak CD1B-GMM tetramer binders.

The sample was CD1b-GMM tetramer-negative cells sorted from PBMCs. The sequence was collected from an adult woman with latent tuberculosis. V and J are TRBV18 and TRBJ2-2, with a tentative D call TRBD2 (5 bases). CDR3 protein: CASSNGLPNTGELFF. The CDR3 DNA is TGTGCCAGCTCCAACGGACTCCCGAACACCGGGGAGCTGTTTTTT.